The next 4 T cell receptor beta chains were all read from a single sample in a study of cytomegalovirus exposure and HLA in healthy donors. The PCR had 60 Vbeta and 13 Jbeta primers. The assay was immunoSEQ multiplex PCR, and TCRdb's table has in-frame clones only and misses some. The data contain over 150,000 clones, around 81% of them singletons. The sequenced material came from PBMCs. These receptors were taken from a woman in her 30s in good health and CMV-seronegative.

The chain uses TRBV7-9 and TRBJ1-6, with 8 bases identical to TRBD1. The CDR3 length is 15 residues. The junction had 7 bases not matched to a gene; V was cut back by 5 bases and J by 7 bases. Per the germline V gene, CDR1 is SEHNR and CDR2 is FQNEAQ (reference sequence). This CDR3 is CASSPRTGTNSPLHF. The CDR3 nucleotides read TGTGCCAGCAGCCCCAGGACAGGGACCAATTCACCCCTCCACTTT. Full variable domain (outside the CDR3, taken from reference TRBV7-9 and TRBJ1-6): DTGVSQNPRHKITKRGQNVTFRCDPISEHNRLYWYRQTLGQGPEFLTYFQNEAQLEKSRLLSDRFSAERPKGSFSTLEIQRTEQGDSAMYLCASSPRTGTNSPLHFGNGTRLTVT.

The rearrangement joins TRBV10-2 to TRBJ1-1; weak D call: TRBD1 (5 bases). V was trimmed by 5 bases and J by 4 bases, leaving 8 bases between them. The CDR3 contains 12 residues. Germline V gives CDR1 WSHSY, CDR2 SAAADI. The CDR3 is CASSFQGTEAFF. The CDR3 bases are TGCGCCAGCAGTTTCCAGGGCACTGAAGCTTTCTTT.

V and J are TRBV4-1 and TRBJ2-2, with 8 bases aligning to TRBD1. From germline, CDR1 is MGHRA and CDR2 YSYEKL. CDR3 length: 17 residues. Losses at the gene ends were 0 bases for V and 1 base for J; bases not matched to a gene: 4. The CDR3 sequence: CASSQDQTGVNTGELFF. CDR3 DNA: TGCGCCAGCAGCCAAGACCAGACAGGGGTGAACACCGGGGAGCTGTTTTTT.

The rearrangement joins TRBV4-2 to TRBJ2-5; D is perhaps TRBD1 (6 bases). The end of the DNA fits TRBJ2-7 better, so the J call may be wrong. This CDR3 spans 13 amino acids. In germline, CDR1 is LGHNA, CDR2 YNFKEQ. The CDR3 bases are TGTGCCAGCAGCCCCGGACAGTTGTACGAGCAGTACTTC. The encoded protein is CASSPGQLYEQYF.